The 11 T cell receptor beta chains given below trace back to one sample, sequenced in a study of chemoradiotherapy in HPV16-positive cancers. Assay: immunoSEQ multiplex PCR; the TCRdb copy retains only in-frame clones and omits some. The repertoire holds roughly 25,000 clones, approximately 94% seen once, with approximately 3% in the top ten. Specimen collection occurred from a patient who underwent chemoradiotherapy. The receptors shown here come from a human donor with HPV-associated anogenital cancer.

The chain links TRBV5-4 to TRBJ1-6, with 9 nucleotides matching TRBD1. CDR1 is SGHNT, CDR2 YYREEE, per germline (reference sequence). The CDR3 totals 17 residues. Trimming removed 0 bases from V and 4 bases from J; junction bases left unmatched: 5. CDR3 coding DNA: TGTGCCAGCAGCTTGGCCTCGACAGGGGGGTATAATTCACCCCTCCACTTT. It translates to CASSLASTGGYNSPLHF.

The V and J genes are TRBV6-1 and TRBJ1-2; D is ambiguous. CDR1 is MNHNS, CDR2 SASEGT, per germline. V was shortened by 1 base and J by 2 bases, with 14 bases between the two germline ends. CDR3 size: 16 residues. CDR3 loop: CASSEGKFGENYGYTF. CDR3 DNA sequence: TGTGCCAGCAGTGAAGGGAAATTCGGGGAGAACTATGGCTACACCTTC.

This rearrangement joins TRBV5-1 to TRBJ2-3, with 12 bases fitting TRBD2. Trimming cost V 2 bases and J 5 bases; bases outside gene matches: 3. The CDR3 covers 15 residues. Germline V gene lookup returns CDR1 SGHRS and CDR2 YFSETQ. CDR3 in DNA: TGCGCCAGCAGCTTACTAGCGGGAGGCGAAGATACGCAGTATTTT. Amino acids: CASSLLAGGEDTQYF.

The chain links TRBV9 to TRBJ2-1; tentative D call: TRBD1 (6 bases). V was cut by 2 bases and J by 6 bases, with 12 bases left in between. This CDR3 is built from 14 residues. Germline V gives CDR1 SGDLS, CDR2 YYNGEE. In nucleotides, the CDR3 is TGTGCCAGCAGCGTTGGGACAACCTTCAATGAGCAGTTCTTC. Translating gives CASSVGTTFNEQFF.

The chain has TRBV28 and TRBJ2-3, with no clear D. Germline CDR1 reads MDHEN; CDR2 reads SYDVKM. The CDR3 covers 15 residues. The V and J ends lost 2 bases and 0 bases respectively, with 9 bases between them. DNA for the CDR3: TGTGCCAGCAGTTTAGGAGTCACTAGCACAGATACGCAGTATTTT. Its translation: CASSLGVTSTDTQYF.

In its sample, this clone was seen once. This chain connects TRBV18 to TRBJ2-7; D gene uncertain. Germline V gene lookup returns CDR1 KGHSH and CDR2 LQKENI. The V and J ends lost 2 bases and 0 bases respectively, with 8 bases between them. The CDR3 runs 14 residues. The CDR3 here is CASSPGRSSYEQYF. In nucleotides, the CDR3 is TGTGCCAGCTCACCAGGCAGAAGCTCCTACGAGCAGTACTTC.

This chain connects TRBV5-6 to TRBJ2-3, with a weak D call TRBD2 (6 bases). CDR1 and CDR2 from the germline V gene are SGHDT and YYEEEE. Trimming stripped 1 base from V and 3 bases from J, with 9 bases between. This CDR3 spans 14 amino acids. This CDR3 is CASSLWRGTDTQYF. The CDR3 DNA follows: TGTGCCAGCAGCTTGTGGCGGGGAACAGATACGCAGTATTTT.

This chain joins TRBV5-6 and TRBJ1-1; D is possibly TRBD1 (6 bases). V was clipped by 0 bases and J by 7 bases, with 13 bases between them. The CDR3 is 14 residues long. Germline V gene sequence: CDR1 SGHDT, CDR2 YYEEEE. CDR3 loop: CASSLATGGGEAFF. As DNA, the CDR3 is TGTGCCAGCAGCTTGGCCACGGGGGGCGGTGAAGCTTTCTTT.

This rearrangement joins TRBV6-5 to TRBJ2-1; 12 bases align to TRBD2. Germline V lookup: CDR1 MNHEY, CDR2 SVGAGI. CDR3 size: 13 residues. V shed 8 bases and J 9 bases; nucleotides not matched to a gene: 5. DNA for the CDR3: TGTGCCAGCGGTCTAGCGGGAGGGGGTGAGCAGTTCTTC. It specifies CASGLAGGGEQFF.

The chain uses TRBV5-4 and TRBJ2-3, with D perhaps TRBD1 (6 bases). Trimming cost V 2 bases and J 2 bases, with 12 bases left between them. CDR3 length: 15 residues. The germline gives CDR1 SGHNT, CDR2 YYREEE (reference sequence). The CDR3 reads CASSLWTVVTDTQYF. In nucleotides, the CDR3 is TGTGCCAGCAGCTTATGGACAGTTGTCACAGATACGCAGTATTTT.

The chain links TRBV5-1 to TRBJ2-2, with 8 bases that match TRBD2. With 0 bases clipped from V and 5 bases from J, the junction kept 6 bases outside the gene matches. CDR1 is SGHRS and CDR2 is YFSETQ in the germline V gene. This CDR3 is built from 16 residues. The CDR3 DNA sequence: TGCGCCAGCAGCTTGGATCTGAGCGGGAGTACCGGGGAGCTGTTTTTT. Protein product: CASSLDLSGSTGELFF.